This T cell receptor beta chain was retrieved from a study of blood T cell repertoires in COVID-19. The CDR3 is 13 amino acids. Trimming took 4 bases from V and 2 from J, leaving 7 bases between them. Germline CDR1 is SGDLS and CDR2 is YYNGEE. Two negative PCRs, clearance, or symptom resolution had been documented for recovered Cohort 3 donors. Clones were sequenced by immunoSEQ multiplex PCR, and TCRdb holds only the in-frame ones, with some missing. Of around 380,000 clones in the sample, about 90% were seen once. V usage is TRBV9 and J usage is TRBJ1-3; TRBD1 is a possible D gene (5 bases). Sequencing was carried out using PBMCs or T cells enriched from blood (not recorded which). This TCR derives from a man aged 25 to 40 who had recovered from COVID-19. The DNA of the CDR3 is TGTGCCAGCAGCCAGGGTGCTGGAAACACCATATATTTT. The encoded protein is CASSQGAGNTIYF. The variable domain in full, with the rest retrieved from reference TRBV9 and TRBJ1-3, is DSGVTQTPKHLITATGQRVTLRCSPRSGDLSVYWYQQSLDQGLQFLIQYYNGEERAKGNILERFSAQQFPDLHSELNLSSLELGDSALYFCASSQGAGNTIYFGEGSWLTVV.